This T cell receptor beta chain was found in a study of blood T cells in healthy people across ages (dated by TCRdb to 2015 to 2017). Regarding the study in general: In model experiments, template switching captured about one uniquely barcoded TCR beta cDNA molecule for every two T cells. To track age-related changes in TCR beta repertoire diversity, the study relied on deep sequencing normalized with unique cDNA molecular identifiers. Four age groups were formed from the donors: young (average 16 years), middle-aged (around 41), aged (approximately 60) and long-lived (around 82). For two donors (one aged 18 to 30 and one aged 80 or older), the study analyzed two additional independent replicas of 1 million unique cDNA reads from the same blood draw.

From a lookup of the germline V gene (reference sequence), CDR1 and CDR2 are DFQATT and SNEGSKA. Counted from cysteine to phenylalanine, this CDR3 has 16 amino acids. CDR3 DNA only is kept here, 48 bases in frame from base 1. The donors were some 39 Caucasian individuals from Russia, aged 6 to 90 years, who were systemically healthy. Around 10 milliliters of peripheral blood were collected from each donor into EDTA-treated Vacutainer tubes. Ficoll-Paque density-gradient centrifugation was used to isolate PBMCs, with at least 6 million obtained per sample. Total RNA, at least 5.5 micrograms per sample, was extracted from PBMCs with Trizol reagent. For every donor, an aliquot of PBMCs went through flow cytometry to measure the percentages of naive CD45RAhigh/CD27high T cells. The method behind the library was 5' RACE. This sample was sequenced with an Illumina HiSeq 2500. A second PCR of about 6 to 12 cycles was run with a J-beta primer mix and a sample-barcoded 5' primer. A unique molecular identifier was introduced onto each TCR beta cDNA molecule by a template-switch 5' adaptor carrying 12 random nucleotides. At least 3 million CDR3-containing paired-end reads were obtained from each sample. The Mint cDNA synthesis kit, primed by a TRBC-specific oligonucleotide, was used to synthesize first-strand cDNA from all RNA. Following uracil-DNA glycosylase treatment, all cDNA underwent a first 18-cycle PCR with the universal primers M1SS and BC2_uni_R. Turning to the authors' computational methods: For normalization, 1 million high-quality reads, each with a distinct molecular identifier, were randomly selected from each sample. Reads sharing molecular identifiers were discarded rather than binned into consensus sequences. MiTCR, set to a Q25 quality threshold and the strictest error-elimination algorithm, was used for CDR3 identification, clonotype clustering and error correction. A nonparametric unseen species model with Euler transformation was used to estimate lower-bound total TCR beta diversity. TCRdb handled the public reads itself, with Q25 trimming in fastp and clone calling in MiXCR, and kept productive beta chains. Identical CDR3 proteins give one entry, which carries the most common genes and DNA. V and J calls and clone size were set by TCRdb, not the authors. The table for this sample lists some 940,000 distinct CDR3 sequences; 29% of them were counted only once. Clones ranked in the top ten supply roughly a tenth of the sample.

Beyond this particular receptor, the publication reports: Because the CMV infection status of the donors was unknown, age-related changes in expanded clonotypes may potentially have been confounded. Total diversity estimates from one million sequenced T cells were considered lower bounds and underestimates. Bulk unsorted PBMC profiling prevented conclusive comparison of naive and antigen-experienced compartments. The long-lived group showed more naive CD4+ T cells, fewer expanded clones and increased TCR diversity than the aged group, suggesting age selection. As age increased, observed TCR beta diversity per million T cells dropped in a roughly linear way, and a significant reduction was already evident by age around 41. A strong correlation was found between observed TCR beta diversity and the percentage of naive T cells measured by flow cytometry.

This clonotype occurred a few times. Its target antigen remains unknown. A single base separates this from a much larger clone, so it may be a read error. In addition, the sample was reused for a study of T cells of mothers and their children. That second publication adds: Donors were nine systemically healthy Caucasian individuals: three mothers and their six children. cDNA synthesis used all of the extracted RNA, with approximately 1.4 ug of RNA in each 15 ul reaction. Sample barcodes and 2-4 random nucleotides were added via the M1S primer in the second PCR. Each mother yielded over 9.5 million TCR beta CDR3 reads and each child 2.5 million to 3.5 million reads. Thymic selection similarly shapes TCR recombination output in related and unrelated pairs, with minor effect from inherited differences. Normalized repertoire overlap was always slightly but never significantly higher in related than unrelated mother-child pairs. No persistent microchimeric T cell clones were found, with a detection sensitivity of roughly 100 clones per million clonotypes. Deep NGS was used in the study to compare the TCR beta repertoires of mothers and children and to look for features that separate related mother-child pairs from unrelated individuals. On average, the children were 11 +/- 4 years old, while the mothers were about 40 +/- 4 years old. After adapter ligation with NEBNext reagents, the libraries were sequenced on Illumina HiSeq 2000 with 100+100 nt paired-end reads. To prevent cross-contamination, the mother and child libraries were prepared one month apart and sequenced in separate runs. For each donor, somewhere between roughly 450,000 and 2,000,000 distinct TCR beta clonotypes were identified. Naive TCR beta clonotypes were estimated from low-frequency clonotypes matched to each donor's FACS-determined naive share, without sorting.

The rearranged segments are TRBV20-1 and TRBJ1-6; TRBD1 matches 7 bases in the middle. This receptor was identified in a woman in her thirties or forties in good health. What was sequenced was blood. The CDR3 protein: CSARDGEGAVGSPRHF. The nucleotide sequence is given as TGCAGTGCTAGAGATGGGGAGGGGGCGGTAGGTTCACCCCGCCACTTT.